The following is a T cell receptor (beta chain) sequence with its context. Germline loops: CDR1 MGHRA, CDR2 YSYEKL. CDR3 length: 15 amino acids. V lost 0 bases, J lost 7 bases, and 13 bases lay in between. The data were taken from a study of blood T cell repertoires in COVID-19. Study summary: The United States, Italy and Spain were the sources of the acute and convalescent COVID-19 samples. PBMCs, B-cell-depleted T cells, or T cells were the source of the cDNA or gDNA that made up the material.

As processed by the authors: Amplification with reference gene primers provided the estimates of nucleated cell counts. The data were produced by immunoSEQ multiplex PCR, yet TCRdb's version contains in-frame clones alone and is incomplete. Clone size and the V and J calls come from that table; the DNA yielded D and trimming. Of 350,000 to 550,000 clones listed, around nine tenths are singletons. The sample comprised peripheral blood. The rearrangement joins TRBV4-1 to TRBJ1-3; possible D gene TRBD1, 6 bases. The origin of this receptor is a woman in her 30s with acute or convalescent COVID-19. The CDR3 protein is CASSQDSQGRNTIYF. For the CDR3, the DNA is TGCGCCAGCAGCCAAGATTCGCAGGGGCGGAACACCATATATTTT.